The 29 T cell receptor beta chains below come from one sample, sequenced in a study of beta chain features in type 1 diabetes. Expressed TCRB transcripts were sequenced after all isolated RNA was converted to cDNA. Generated by immunoSEQ multiplex PCR, the TCRdb table keeps only in-frame clones and is missing some. This sample yields about 110,000 clones, of which 30% to 40% are seen a single time; over 0.065% belongs to the top ten. Sequenced material: stem cell memory CD4+ T cells from blood. Receptors were obtained from a woman between 18 and 29 years old in good health.

In this sample, this clone turned up a few times. The rearrangement links TRBV11-3 to TRBJ2-1; D perhaps matches TRBD2 (5 bases). The germline V and J ends were trimmed by 6 bases and 6 bases, with 15 bases remaining between them. CDR1 SGHNT and CDR2 YENEEA come from the germline V gene. CDR3 size: 14 residues. CDR3 amino acids: CASSRKRLPNEQFF. The CDR3 coding sequence is TGTGCCAGCAGTAGGAAGAGACTACCCAATGAGCAGTTCTTC.

V is TRBV28 and J is TRBJ1-5; 9 bases are a match to TRBD1. Germline V CDR1 and CDR2: MDHEN, SYDVKM. The CDR3 consists of 16 residues. J gave up 5 bases and V 2 bases, and 7 bases lay outside the gene matches. CDR3 nucleotides: TGTGCCAGCAGTTTACGACAGGGGGGATCTTATCAGCCCCAGCATTTT. Its translation is CASSLRQGGSYQPQHF.

The chain employs TRBV15 and TRBJ1-2, with 7 bases matching TRBD1. The trim removed 3 bases at V and 2 bases at J, leaving 6 bases unmatched. This CDR3 contains 15 residues. Germline CDR1 is LNHNV and CDR2 is YYDKDF (reference sequence). The CDR3 nucleotides are TGTGCCACCAGCAGCGGACAGGAACTAAACTATGGCTACACCTTC. Its protein product is CATSSGQELNYGYTF.

This clone was counted only a few times. CDR3 residues: CASASLTSGTYEQYF. CDR3 in DNA: TGTGCCAGCGCGTCCTTGACTAGCGGGACCTACGAGCAGTACTTC. V gene TRBV6-1 combines with J gene TRBJ2-7; the match to TRBD2 covers 11 bases. CDR3 size: 15 residues. Germline CDR1 is MNHNS and CDR2 is SASEGT. Trimming took 8 bases from V and 2 from J; bases not matched to a gene: 8.

In this sample, this clone turned up a few times. The V gene is TRBV28, the J gene TRBJ2-1, with D perhaps matching TRBD2 (5 bases). The ends were cut back, 3 bases at V and 5 bases at J, with 17 bases in the middle. Germline CDR1 reads MDHEN; CDR2 reads SYDVKM. This CDR3 spans 16 amino acids. CDR3 sequence: CASSLHGNPAHNEQFF. CDR3 in DNA: TGTGCCAGCAGTTTGCACGGGAACCCTGCCCACAATGAGCAGTTCTTC.

This rearrangement joins TRBV10-1 to TRBJ1-1; D gene ambiguous. CDR1 is WNHNN and CDR2 is SYGVQD in the germline V gene (reference sequence). With 2 bases removed from V and 4 bases from J, the gap between germline ends came to 8 bases. This CDR3 has 13 residues. This CDR3 reads CASSEPVLTEAFF. The CDR3 DNA sequence: TGCGCCAGCAGTGAGCCGGTCCTCACTGAAGCTTTCTTT.

This clone turned up a few times. The chain joins TRBV5-6 to TRBJ2-3; the match to TRBD1 covers 9 bases. The CDR3 is 18 amino acids. In germline, CDR1 is SGHDT, CDR2 YYEEEE. The J segment lost 3 bases and the V segment lost 3 bases, leaving 14 bases of the junction unmatched. The DNA of the CDR3 is TGTGCCAGCAGCTCCTTGGTGGAGGACAGGGGCCAAACAGATACGCAGTATTTT. This encodes CASSSLVEDRGQTDTQYF.

The V call is TRBV7-9, the J call TRBJ2-4; a weak D match, TRBD1 (5 bases). The CDR3 is made up of 17 amino acids. CDR1 and CDR2 from the germline V gene are SEHNR and FQNEAQ (reference sequence). V was cut by 3 bases and J by 4 bases, with 19 bases left in between. CDR3 bases: TGTGCCAGCAGCTTTTTTGCCCAGGGCAGTCCGAAAAACATTCAGTACTTC. It encodes CASSFFAQGSPKNIQYF.

The chain recombines TRBV7-8 with TRBJ2-1, with 7 bases matching TRBD2. The J segment lost 2 bases and the V segment lost 2 bases, leaving 6 bases of the junction unmatched. The CDR3 contains 16 residues. In germline, CDR1 is SGHVS, CDR2 FQNEAQ. The CDR3 region is CASSLRAGVAYNEQFF. The CDR3 DNA sequence: TGTGCCAGCAGCTTAAGGGCGGGAGTGGCCTACAATGAGCAGTTCTTC. Full variable domain (outside the CDR3, taken from reference TRBV7-8 and TRBJ2-1): GAGVSQSPRYKVAKRGQDVALRCDPISGHVSLFWYQQALGQGPEFLTYFQNEAQLDKSGLPSDRFFAERPEGSVSTLKIQRTQQEDSAVYLCASSLRAGVAYNEQFFGPGTRLTVL.

This rearrangement joins TRBV19 to TRBJ2-6; the match to TRBD1 covers 9 bases. The V gene end was trimmed by 7 bases and the J gene end by 0 bases; junction bases not matched to a gene: 7. There are 17 residues in the CDR3. Germline V gene lookup returns CDR1 LNHDA and CDR2 SQIVND (reference sequence). Written as DNA, the CDR3 is TGTGCCAGTACTCCCTGGGGACAGGGCTCTGGGGCCAACGTCCTGACTTTC. It is translated as CASTPWGQGSGANVLTF.

The gene calls are TRBV4-2 and TRBJ2-3, with TRBD2 matching over 12 bases. CDR3 length: 16 residues. Trimming took 0 bases from V and 11 from J; bases not matched to a gene: 9. CDR1 and CDR2 from the germline V gene are LGHNA and YNFKEQ. This chain's CDR3 is CASSQDLAGGARGQYF. The CDR3 DNA sequence: TGTGCCAGCAGCCAAGATCTAGCGGGAGGGGCTCGGGGGCAGTATTTT.

The chain employs TRBV29-1 and TRBJ1-1; the D is unclear. The CDR3 loop spans 14 amino acids. Between the trimmed V and J ends, which lost 4 bases and 0 bases, there was a span of 12 bases. The V gene's germline CDR1 is SQVTM and CDR2 ANQGSEA. Here the CDR3 reads CSVGGTGVNTEAFF. Written as DNA, the CDR3 is TGCAGCGTTGGTGGCACGGGAGTGAACACTGAAGCTTTCTTT.

This clone was counted a few times. The chain employs TRBV11-1 and TRBJ2-1; TRBD2 agrees at 7 bases. Germline trimming cut 3 bases from V and 4 bases from J; bases unmatched to any gene: 6. This CDR3 has 15 residues. Germline V gene sequence: CDR1 SGHAT, CDR2 FQDESV (reference sequence). CDR3 protein: CASSFRLAVYNEQFF. DNA of the CDR3: TGTGCCAGCAGCTTCCGGCTAGCGGTATACAATGAGCAGTTCTTC. Drawing the rest from reference TRBV11-1 and TRBJ2-1, the complete variable domain is EAEVAQSPRYKITEKSQAVAFWCDPISGHATLYWYRQILGQGPELLVQFQDESVVDDSQLPKDRFSAERLKGVDSTLKIQPAELGDSAMYLCASSFRLAVYNEQFFGPGTRLTVL.

This chain connects TRBV7-9 to TRBJ1-2; D not certain. The CDR3 extends over 13 amino acids. V was cut by 5 bases and J by 4 bases, with 11 bases left in between. Per germline, CDR1 SEHNR and CDR2 FQNEAQ (reference sequence). The CDR3 DNA follows: TGTGCCAGCAGCCCGGGCGGGTCCTATGGCTACACCTTC. Its protein product is CASSPGGSYGYTF.

This clone has a handful of counts. The chain employs TRBV4-3 and TRBJ2-7; 13 bases match TRBD2. The CDR3 loop spans 17 amino acids. Looked up from germline, CDR1 is LGHNA and CDR2 is YSLEER. The V and J ends lost 4 bases and 1 base, in that order; junction bases with no gene match: 7. The CDR3 DNA sequence: TGCGCCAGCAGCCTCGGACTAGCGGGAGTTCTTTCCTACGAGCAGTACTTC. The encoded protein is CASSLGLAGVLSYEQYF.

This clone was found a few times. This chain joins TRBV7-3 and TRBJ2-5, with TRBD2 identical over 7 bases. The end of the DNA fits TRBJ2-7 better, so the J call may be wrong. The CDR3 contains 16 residues. Germline V gene data show CDR1 as SGHTA and CDR2 as FQGTGA. DNA for the CDR3: TGTGCCAGCAGCTTAACCCTGACTAGCAGTTTCTACGAGCAGTACTTC. Translated, it gives CASSLTLTSSFYEQYF.

There are a few counts of this clone. The chain is built from TRBV7-9 and TRBJ2-5; TRBD2 is a possible D gene (6 bases). V gave up 3 bases and J gave up 6 bases, with 20 bases separating them. Germline V gene lookup returns CDR1 SEHNR and CDR2 FQNEAQ (reference sequence). This CDR3 spans 16 amino acids. CDR3 region: CASSLDLGGSTKTQYF. The CDR3 region has the DNA TGTGCCAGCAGCTTGGACCTCGGGGGTTCGACGAAGACCCAGTACTTC.

The chain couples TRBV5-4 to TRBJ2-3, with 8 bases that match TRBD2. The V gene end was trimmed by 2 bases and the J gene end by 3 bases; junction bases not matched to a gene: 5. The CDR3 has 15 amino acids. Germline lookup yields CDR1 SGHNT and CDR2 YYREEE (reference sequence). CDR3 coding DNA: TGTGCCAGCAGCTTTGGCGGGAGGCCAACAGATACGCAGTATTTT. It is translated as CASSFGGRPTDTQYF.

The V call is TRBV11-3, the J call TRBJ2-1, with D perhaps TRBD1 (5 bases). Germline V gene sequence: CDR1 SGHNT, CDR2 YENEEA. V was pared by 0 bases and J by 3 bases, with 6 bases between. This CDR3 contains 14 residues. The CDR3: CASSLDRDYNEQFF. CDR3 nucleotides: TGTGCCAGCAGCTTAGACAGGGACTACAATGAGCAGTTCTTC.

This rearrangement joins TRBV2 to TRBJ1-1, with TRBD1 as a possible D gene (5 bases). CDR3 length: 15 amino acids. Trimming cost V 5 bases and J 3 bases, with 16 bases left between them. Germline values: CDR1 SNHLY, CDR2 FYNNEI. The CDR3 DNA reads as TGTGCCAGCAGTCGGGGGGAGGCGATGGACACTGAAGCTTTCTTT. The encoded protein is CASSRGEAMDTEAFF.

This clone has a handful of counts. The chain is built from TRBV30 and TRBJ2-5; D gene ambiguous. The CDR3 loop spans 11 amino acids. Per germline, CDR1 GTSNPN and CDR2 SVGIG (reference sequence). V lost 1 base, J lost 6 bases, and 6 bases lay in between. The CDR3 protein is CAWSEQKTQYF. CDR3 DNA sequence: TGTGCCTGGAGTGAACAGAAGACCCAGTACTTC.

This rearrangement joins TRBV7-3 to TRBJ1-1; D is unresolved. This CDR3 contains 15 residues. V lost 0 bases and J lost 4, with 12 bases in between. Germline assignment: CDR1 SGHTA and CDR2 FQGTGA. As DNA, the CDR3 is TGTGCCAGCAGCTTAACCCCAGCGGGCGGCACTGAAGCTTTCTTT. It encodes CASSLTPAGGTEAFF.

The chain links TRBV9 to TRBJ2-7; perhaps TRBD1 as D (6 bases). The germline V gene encodes CDR1 SGDLS and CDR2 YYNGEE. V shed 2 bases and J shed 0 bases, with 12 bases lying between them. CDR3 length: 15 residues. DNA of the CDR3: TGTGCCAGCAGCGTCCGGGACACAAGCTCCTACGAGCAGTACTTC. Translation: CASSVRDTSSYEQYF.

The gene calls are TRBV5-4 and TRBJ2-3; 7 positions match TRBD1. Germline lookup yields CDR1 SGHNT and CDR2 YYREEE (reference sequence). The CDR3 consists of 15 residues. V shed 5 bases and J 3 bases; nucleotides not matched to a gene: 9. The CDR3 nucleotides are TGTGCCAGCAGTCACTACAGGGGTGGGACAGATACGCAGTATTTT. This codes for CASSHYRGGTDTQYF.

The chain combines TRBV18 with TRBJ2-3; TRBD1 is a possible D gene (6 bases). The germline V gene encodes CDR1 KGHSH and CDR2 LQKENI. This CDR3 region has 19 residues. Trimming removed 1 base from V and 0 bases from J, with 20 bases in between. The CDR3 bases are TGTGCCAGCTCACCACGAAACGAACTGGACAGCTCTAGCACAGATACGCAGTATTTT. Amino acid sequence: CASSPRNELDSSSTDTQYF.

The rearrangement joins TRBV18 to TRBJ2-7; maybe TRBD2 (7 bases). Between the trimmed V and J ends, which lost 3 bases and 4 bases, there was a span of 16 bases. Germline V gene data show CDR1 as KGHSH and CDR2 as LQKENI. The CDR3 covers 15 residues. The CDR3: CASSPREGGPYEQYF. The CDR3, as DNA: TGTGCCAGCTCACCGAGGGAGGGGGGACCTTACGAGCAGTACTTC.

This clone was counted between two and nine times. The chain combines TRBV7-6 with TRBJ2-2, with D hard to call. This CDR3 region has 13 residues. The V and J ends lost 5 bases and 6 bases respectively, with 10 bases between them. In germline, CDR1 is SGHVS, CDR2 FNYEAQ. The CDR3 loop is CASSQLLAGELFF. CDR3 DNA sequence: TGTGCCAGCAGCCAACTCCTAGCCGGGGAGCTGTTTTTT.

The count of this clone is one. The chain joins TRBV5-1 to TRBJ2-3, with D possibly TRBD2 on 6 matching bases. CDR3 size: 15 residues. V dropped 4 bases and J dropped 3 bases, with 15 bases sitting between them. Germline-derived CDR1 and CDR2 are SGHRS and YFSETQ. The CDR3 sequence is CASSRVGGETDTQYF. DNA for the CDR3: TGCGCCAGCAGCCGGGTCGGGGGAGAAACAGATACGCAGTATTTT. Based on the CDR3 plus reference TRBV5-1 and TRBJ2-3, the full variable domain is KAGVTQTPRYLIKTRGQQVTLSCSPISGHRSVSWYQQTPGQGLQFLFEYFSETQRNKGNFPGRFSGRQFSNSRSEMNVSTLELGDSALYLCASSRVGGETDTQYFGPGTRLTVL.

V usage is TRBV10-3 and J usage is TRBJ1-5; 7 positions agree with TRBD1. The length of the CDR3 is 15 residues. The junction had 1 base not matched to a gene; V was cut back by 2 bases and J by 0 bases. Per the germline V gene, CDR1 is ENHRY and CDR2 is SYGVKD. The CDR3 is CAISETGDSNQPQHF. CDR3 sequence (DNA): TGTGCCATCAGTGAGACAGGGGATAGCAATCAGCCCCAGCATTTT.